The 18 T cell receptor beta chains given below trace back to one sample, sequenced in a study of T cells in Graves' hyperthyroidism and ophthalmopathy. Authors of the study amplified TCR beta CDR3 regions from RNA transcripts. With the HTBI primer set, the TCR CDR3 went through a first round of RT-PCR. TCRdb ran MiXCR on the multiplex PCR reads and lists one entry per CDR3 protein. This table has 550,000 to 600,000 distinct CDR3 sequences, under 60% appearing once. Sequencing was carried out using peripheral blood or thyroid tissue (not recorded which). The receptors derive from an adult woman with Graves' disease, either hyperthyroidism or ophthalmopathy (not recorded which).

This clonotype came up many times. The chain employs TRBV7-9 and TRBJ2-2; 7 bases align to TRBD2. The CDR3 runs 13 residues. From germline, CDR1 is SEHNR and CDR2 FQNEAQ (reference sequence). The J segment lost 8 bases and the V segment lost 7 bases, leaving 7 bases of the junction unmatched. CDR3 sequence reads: CASTPSGMGELFF. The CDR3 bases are TGTGCCAGCACCCCCAGCGGGATGGGGGAGCTGTTTTTT.

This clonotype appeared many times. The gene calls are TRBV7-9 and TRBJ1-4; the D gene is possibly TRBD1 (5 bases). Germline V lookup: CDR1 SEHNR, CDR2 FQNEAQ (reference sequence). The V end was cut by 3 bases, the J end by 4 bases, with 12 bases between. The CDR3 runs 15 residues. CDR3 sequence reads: CASSLGVLINEKLFF. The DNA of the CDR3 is TGTGCCAGCAGCTTGGGGGTCTTAATTAATGAAAAACTGTTTTTT.

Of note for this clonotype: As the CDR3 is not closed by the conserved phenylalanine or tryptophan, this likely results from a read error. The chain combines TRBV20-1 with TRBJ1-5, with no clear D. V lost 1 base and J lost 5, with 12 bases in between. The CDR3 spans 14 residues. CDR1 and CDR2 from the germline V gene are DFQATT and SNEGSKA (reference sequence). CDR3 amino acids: CSARAGDCDQPQHL. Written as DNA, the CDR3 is TGCAGTGCTAGAGCTGGAGACTGCGATCAGCCCCAGCATTTG.

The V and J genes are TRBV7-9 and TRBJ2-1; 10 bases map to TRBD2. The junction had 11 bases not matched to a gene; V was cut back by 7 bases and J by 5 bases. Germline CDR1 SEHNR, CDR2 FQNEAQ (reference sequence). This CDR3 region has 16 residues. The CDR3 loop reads CASNNLGTSVHNEQFF. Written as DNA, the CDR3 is TGTGCCAGCAACAATCTGGGGACTAGCGTCCACAATGAGCAGTTCTTC.

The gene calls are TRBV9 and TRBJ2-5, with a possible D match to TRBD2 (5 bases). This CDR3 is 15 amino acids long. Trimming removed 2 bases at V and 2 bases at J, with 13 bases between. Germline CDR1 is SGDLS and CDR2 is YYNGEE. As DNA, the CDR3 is TGTGCCAGCAGCGTCTCGGGCCGAGGGCAAGAGACCCAGTACTTC. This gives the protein CASSVSGRGQETQYF.

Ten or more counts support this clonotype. CDR3 region: CASRDGTGEVQPQHF. The CDR3 DNA reads as TGTGCCAGCAGAGATGGGACAGGGGAAGTGCAGCCCCAGCATTTT. J is TRBJ1-5 and V is TRBV2; 10 bases fit TRBD1. This CDR3 has 15 residues. V was clipped by 6 bases and J by 7 bases; unmatched bases: 9. From germline, CDR1 is SNHLY and CDR2 FYNNEI.

The CDR3 sequence is CASPGGSGYEQYF. Here the CDR3 DNA reads TGTGCCAGCCCCGGGGGTAGCGGCTACGAGCAGTACTTC. The rearrangement uses TRBV13 and TRBJ2-7; TRBD2 is a possible D gene (6 bases). The germline V and J ends were trimmed by 8 bases and 3 bases, with 14 bases remaining between them. Germline V gene data show CDR1 as PRHDT and CDR2 as FYEKMQ (reference sequence). This CDR3 region has 13 residues.

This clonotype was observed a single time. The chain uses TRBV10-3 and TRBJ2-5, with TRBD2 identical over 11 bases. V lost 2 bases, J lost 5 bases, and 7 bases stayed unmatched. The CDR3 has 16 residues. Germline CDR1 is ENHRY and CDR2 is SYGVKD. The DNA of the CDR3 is TGTGCCATCAGTGAGGCGCTAGCGGGAGGAGCGGAGACCCAGTACTTC. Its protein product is CAISEALAGGAETQYF.

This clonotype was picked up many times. The CDR3 DNA reads as TGTGCCAGCAGCCGAGGGGACAGGGTGGACACTGAAGCTTTCTTT. It encodes CASSRGDRVDTEAFF. The chain has TRBV7-8 and TRBJ1-1, with 9 bases lining up with TRBD1. The V and J ends lost 5 bases and 3 bases, in that order; junction bases with no gene match: 7. The CDR3 sequence is 15 residues long. Germline V gene lookup returns CDR1 SGHVS and CDR2 FQNEAQ.

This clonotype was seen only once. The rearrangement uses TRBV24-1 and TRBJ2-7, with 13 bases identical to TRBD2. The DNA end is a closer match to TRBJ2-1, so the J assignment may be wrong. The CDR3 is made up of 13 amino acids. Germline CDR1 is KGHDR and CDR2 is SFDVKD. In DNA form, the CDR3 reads TGTGCCACCGGGACTAGCGGGGTCAATGAGCAGTTCTTC. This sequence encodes CATGTSGVNEQFF.

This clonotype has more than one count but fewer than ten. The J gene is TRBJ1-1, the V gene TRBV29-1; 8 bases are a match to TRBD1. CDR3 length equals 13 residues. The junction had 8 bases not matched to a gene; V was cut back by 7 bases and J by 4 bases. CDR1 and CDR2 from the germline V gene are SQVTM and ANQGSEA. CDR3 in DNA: TGCAGCGGGGTGACAGGGGATGTCACTGAAGCTTTCTTT. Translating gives CSGVTGDVTEAFF.

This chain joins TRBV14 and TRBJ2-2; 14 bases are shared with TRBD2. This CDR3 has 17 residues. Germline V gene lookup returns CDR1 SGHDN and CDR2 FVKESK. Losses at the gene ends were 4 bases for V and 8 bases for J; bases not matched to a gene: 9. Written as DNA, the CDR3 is TGTGCCAGCAGCCCCCCGGGACTAGCGGGAGATGGAGGGGAGCTGTTTTTT. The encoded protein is CASSPPGLAGDGGELFF. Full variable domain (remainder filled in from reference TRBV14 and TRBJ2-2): EAGVTQFPSHSVIEKGQTVTLRCDPISGHDNLYWYRRVMGKEIKFLLHFVKESKQDESGMPNNRFLAERTGGTYSTLKVQPAELEDSGVYFCASSPPGLAGDGGELFFGEGSRLTVL.

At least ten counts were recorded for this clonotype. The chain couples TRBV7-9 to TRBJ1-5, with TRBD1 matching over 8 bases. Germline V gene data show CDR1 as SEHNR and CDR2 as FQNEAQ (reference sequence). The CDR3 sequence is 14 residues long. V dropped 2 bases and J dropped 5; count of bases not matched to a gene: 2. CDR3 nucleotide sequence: TGTGCCAGCAGCTTACCAGGGGGCCATCAGCCCCAGCATTTT. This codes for CASSLPGGHQPQHF. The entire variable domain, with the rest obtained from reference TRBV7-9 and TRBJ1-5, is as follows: DTGVSQNPRHKITKRGQNVTFRCDPISEHNRLYWYRQTLGQGPEFLTYFQNEAQLEKSRLLSDRFSAERPKGSFSTLEIQRTEQGDSAMYLCASSLPGGHQPQHFGDGTRLSIL.

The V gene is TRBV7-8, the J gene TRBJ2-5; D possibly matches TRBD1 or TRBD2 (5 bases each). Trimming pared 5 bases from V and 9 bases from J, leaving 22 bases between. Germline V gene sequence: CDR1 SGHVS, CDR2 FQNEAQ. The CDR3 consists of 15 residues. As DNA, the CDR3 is TGTGCCAGCAGCCACCGGGGCGTCGGTAATCAGCCCCAGTACTTC. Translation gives CASSHRGVGNQPQYF.

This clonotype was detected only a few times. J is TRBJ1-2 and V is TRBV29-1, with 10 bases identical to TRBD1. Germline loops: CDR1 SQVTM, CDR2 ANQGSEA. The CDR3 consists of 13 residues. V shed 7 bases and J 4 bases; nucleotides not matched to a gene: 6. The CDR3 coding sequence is TGCAGCGCCTGGGACAGGGGAGGCTATGGCTACACCTTC. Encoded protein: CSAWDRGGYGYTF.

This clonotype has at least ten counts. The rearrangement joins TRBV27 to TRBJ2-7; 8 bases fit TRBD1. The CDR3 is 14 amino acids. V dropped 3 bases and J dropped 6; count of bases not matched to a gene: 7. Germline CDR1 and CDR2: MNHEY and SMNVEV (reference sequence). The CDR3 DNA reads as TGTGCCAGCAGTTTGTTAGTCAGGGGGCGCGAGCAGTACTTC. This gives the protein CASSLLVRGREQYF.

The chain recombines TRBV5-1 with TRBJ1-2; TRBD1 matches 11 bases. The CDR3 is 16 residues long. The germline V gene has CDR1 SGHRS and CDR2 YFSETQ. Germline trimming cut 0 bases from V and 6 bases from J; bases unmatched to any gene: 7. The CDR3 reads CASSLDRDRGDHGYTF. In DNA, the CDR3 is TGCGCCAGCAGCTTGGATCGGGACAGGGGGGATCATGGCTACACCTTC.

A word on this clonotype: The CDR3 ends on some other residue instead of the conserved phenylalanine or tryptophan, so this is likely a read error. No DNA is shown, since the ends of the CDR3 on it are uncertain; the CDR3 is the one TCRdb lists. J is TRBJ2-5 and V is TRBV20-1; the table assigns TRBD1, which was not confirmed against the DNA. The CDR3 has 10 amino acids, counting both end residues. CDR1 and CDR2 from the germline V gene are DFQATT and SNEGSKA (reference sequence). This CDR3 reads CSASSAGGYT.